This entry lists 32 T cell receptor beta chains sequenced from one sample in a study of long-term antiretroviral therapy in people with HIV. Researchers ran immunoSEQ v3.0 at survey level. The data were produced by immunoSEQ multiplex PCR, yet TCRdb's version contains in-frame clones alone and is incomplete. This sample has 15,000 to 20,000 clones, with 79% found just once. The starting material was unsorted PBMCs, obtained at the start of antiretroviral therapy, before treatment. The receptors were gathered from a man between 18 and 35 years old with HIV.

This chain links TRBV5-1 with TRBJ2-5; 9 nucleotides align to TRBD2. Trimming took 2 bases from V and 2 from J; bases not matched to a gene: 4. This CDR3 is 15 amino acids long. CDR1 is SGHRS and CDR2 is YFSETQ in the germline V gene. The CDR3 here is CASSFLAGQQETQYF. CDR3 nucleotide sequence: TGCGCCAGCAGCTTCCTAGCGGGACAGCAAGAGACCCAGTACTTC.

This chain links TRBV4-3 with TRBJ2-6; 11 nucleotides match TRBD2. The CDR3 extends over 19 amino acids. The ends lost 0 bases at V and 4 bases at J; junction bases unmatched: 8. Germline V lookup: CDR1 LGHNA, CDR2 YSLEER. The CDR3 region is CASSQDKLAGVTGANVLTF. CDR3 DNA: TGCGCCAGCAGCCAAGATAAACTAGCGGGAGTTACGGGGGCCAACGTCCTGACTTTC.

This sequence joins TRBV28 and TRBJ2-7; D possibly uses TRBD1 or TRBD2 (5 bases each). Germline lookup yields CDR1 MDHEN and CDR2 SYDVKM. The V and J ends lost 7 bases and 2 bases respectively, with 15 bases between them. The CDR3 length is 14 residues. Here the CDR3 DNA reads TGTGCCAGCACCGTGAGGGGCAGTCCCTACGAGCAGTACTTC. It translates to CASTVRGSPYEQYF.

The chain is built from TRBV13 and TRBJ2-7; 12 bases line up with TRBD1. The junction had 1 base not matched to a gene; V was cut back by 4 bases and J by 0 bases. This CDR3 spans 15 amino acids. Looked up from germline, CDR1 is PRHDT and CDR2 is FYEKMQ (reference sequence). CDR3 bases: TGTGCCAGCAGCTGGGGACAGGGGGCCTCCTACGAGCAGTACTTC. Its translation: CASSWGQGASYEQYF.

The V call is TRBV5-3, the J call TRBJ1-1; 9 bases line up with TRBD1. TRBV5-3 is classed as an ORF, of uncertain function. Trimming removed 4 bases from V and 3 bases from J; junction bases left unmatched: 13. The CDR3 contains 17 residues. Here the CDR3 DNA reads TGTGCCAGAAGCAAGGACAGGGGCGGGTCAAAGGACACTGAAGCTTTCTTT. As protein: CARSKDRGGSKDTEAFF.

This clone was observed a handful of times. This sequence joins TRBV6-1 and TRBJ2-7; 8 bases map to TRBD1. Germline V gene sequence: CDR1 MNHNS, CDR2 SASEGT. The CDR3 runs to 14 residues. The V gene end was trimmed by 1 base and the J gene end by 3 bases; junction bases not matched to a gene: 2. The CDR3 loop reads CASSEGTGIYEQYF. CDR3 bases: TGTGCCAGCAGTGAAGGGACAGGGATCTACGAGCAGTACTTC.

This chain joins TRBV11-2 and TRBJ1-4, with a possible D match to TRBD1 (5 bases). Germline CDR1 reads SGHAT; CDR2 reads FQNNGV. The CDR3 has 13 residues. Between the trimmed V and J ends, which lost 5 bases and 4 bases, there was a span of 8 bases. CDR3 DNA: TGTGCCAGCAGCAGGGGAGTTAATGAAAAACTGTTTTTT. Protein: CASSRGVNEKLFF.

The V and J genes are TRBV5-1 and TRBJ2-7; tentatively, D is TRBD1 (6 bases). Looked up from germline, CDR1 is SGHRS and CDR2 is YFSETQ. This CDR3 contains 13 residues. Trimming shortened V by 4 bases and J by 4 bases, and 12 bases separated the two germline ends. CDR3 DNA: TGCGCCAGCAGCCGGGACATCCTATACGAGCAGTACTTC. This gives the protein CASSRDILYEQYF.

This chain joins TRBV7-9 and TRBJ2-4, with TRBD1 matching 7 bases. CDR1 and CDR2 from the germline V gene are SEHNR and FQNEAQ (reference sequence). CDR3 length: 17 residues. With 4 bases clipped from V and 5 bases from J, the junction kept 14 bases outside the gene matches. The CDR3 bases are TGTGCCAGCAGCTCCCGTCTATTCCCAGGGACAGAAAACATTCAGTACTTC. It is translated as CASSSRLFPGTENIQYF. The complete variable domain, with remaining parts taken from reference TRBV7-9 and TRBJ2-4, reads DTGVSQNPRHKITKRGQNVTFRCDPISEHNRLYWYRQTLGQGPEFLTYFQNEAQLEKSRLLSDRFSAERPKGSFSTLEIQRTEQGDSAMYLCASSSRLFPGTENIQYFGAGTRLSVL.

The chain uses TRBV11-1 and TRBJ1-1; unclear D gene. Germline CDR1 reads SGHAT; CDR2 reads FQDESV (reference sequence). CDR3 size: 15 residues. Trimming removed 6 bases from V and 0 bases from J, with 14 bases in between. DNA for the CDR3: TGTGCCAGCAGACTTACGGCTCCGATGAACACTGAAGCTTTCTTT. The encoded protein is CASRLTAPMNTEAFF.

CDR3 nucleotide sequence: TGTGCCAGCAGCCCCTCCTCGAAACGGGGGGGAGGCGAGCAGTACTTC. This sequence encodes CASSPSSKRGGGEQYF. The rearrangement uses TRBV9 and TRBJ2-7, with 8 bases lining up with TRBD2. Trimming at V came to 4 bases and at J to 6 bases, leaving 15 bases not matched to a gene. This CDR3 comprises 16 residues. Germline V gene sequence: CDR1 SGDLS, CDR2 YYNGEE.

This chain uses TRBV2 with TRBJ1-3; possible D gene TRBD1, 5 bases. Germline V gives CDR1 SNHLY, CDR2 FYNNEI. The CDR3 spans 15 residues. The V end was cut by 4 bases, the J end by 0 bases, with 10 bases between. The DNA for the CDR3 is TGTGCCAGCAGTGGAGACAGCAACTCTGGAAACACCATATATTTT. This encodes CASSGDSNSGNTIYF.

The chain combines TRBV28 with TRBJ1-5, with 7 nucleotides matching TRBD1. Per germline, CDR1 MDHEN and CDR2 SYDVKM. V lost 6 bases to trimming and J lost 4 bases; unmatched junction nucleotides: 9. This CDR3 is built from 15 residues. CDR3 residues: CASSFRDRSNQPQHF. DNA of the CDR3: TGTGCCAGCAGCTTCCGGGACAGAAGTAATCAGCCCCAGCATTTT.

The chain recombines TRBV7-3 with TRBJ1-1, with 7 bases that match TRBD1. The CDR3 spans 14 residues. V trimming: 3 bases; J trimming: 7 bases; junction bases outside the gene matches: 8. Germline V gives CDR1 SGHTA, CDR2 FQGTGA. CDR3 coding DNA: TGTGCCAGCAGCTTGTCCACAGGGGTGAGTGAAGCTTTCTTT. Protein product: CASSLSTGVSEAFF.

The rearrangement uses TRBV13 and TRBJ2-4; no definite D call. With 6 bases removed from V and 2 bases from J, the gap between germline ends came to 11 bases. Germline loops: CDR1 PRHDT, CDR2 FYEKMQ (reference sequence). The CDR3 runs 14 residues. The CDR3: CASRQTASKNIQYF. The CDR3 nucleotides are TGTGCCAGCAGACAAACAGCATCCAAAAACATTCAGTACTTC.

The chain couples TRBV5-1 to TRBJ2-5; D assignment may be TRBD1 or TRBD2 (6 bases each). The CDR3 is 15 residues long. Trimming took 4 bases from V and 4 from J, leaving 17 bases between them. The germline V gene has CDR1 SGHRS and CDR2 YFSETQ. Here the CDR3 reads CASSPWGAVIETQYF. CDR3 nucleotide sequence: TGCGCCAGCAGCCCCTGGGGGGCCGTTATAGAGACCCAGTACTTC. The complete variable domain, with remaining parts taken from reference TRBV5-1 and TRBJ2-5, reads KAGVTQTPRYLIKTRGQQVTLSCSPISGHRSVSWYQQTPGQGLQFLFEYFSETQRNKGNFPGRFSGRQFSNSRSEMNVSTLELGDSALYLCASSPWGAVIETQYFGPGTRLLVL.

The rearrangement joins TRBV11-2 to TRBJ1-5, with a weak D call TRBD1 (6 bases). Germline lookup yields CDR1 SGHAT and CDR2 FQNNGV. CDR3 length equals 15 residues. With 2 bases removed from V and 8 bases from J, the gap between germline ends came to 16 bases. CDR3 DNA sequence: TGTGCCAGCAGCTTATTCGGGGGGGCGGTCGAGCCCCAGCATTTT. This gives the protein CASSLFGGAVEPQHF.

This clone was seen once. The chain has TRBV5-6 and TRBJ2-7, with D tentatively TRBD2 (5 bases). The CDR3 loop spans 12 amino acids. The germline V gene has CDR1 SGHDT and CDR2 YYEEEE. Trimming shortened V by 0 bases and J by 5 bases, and 6 bases separated the two germline ends. The CDR3: CASSLGTHEQYF. CDR3 DNA sequence: TGTGCCAGCAGCTTGGGGACTCACGAGCAGTACTTC. Based on the CDR3 plus reference TRBV5-6 and TRBJ2-7, the full variable domain is DAGVTQSPTHLIKTRGQQVTLRCSPKSGHDTVSWYQQALGQGPQFIFQYYEEEERQRGNFPDRFSGHQFPNYSSELNVNALLLGDSALYLCASSLGTHEQYFGPGTRLTVT.

The rearrangement links TRBV30 to TRBJ1-1; 9 bases are a match to TRBD1. With 0 bases clipped from V and 2 bases from J, the junction kept 4 bases outside the gene matches. Germline V CDR1 and CDR2: GTSNPN, SVGIG (reference sequence). The CDR3 contains 15 residues. The CDR3 nucleotides are TGTGCCTGGAGTGTAGGGACAGGGTTAAACACTGAAGCTTTCTTT. This encodes CAWSVGTGLNTEAFF.

The rearrangement uses TRBV10-3 and TRBJ2-1, with 14 bases matching TRBD2. Germline CDR1 reads ENHRY; CDR2 reads SYGVKD. J lost 4 bases, V lost 0 bases, and 8 bases had no gene match. The CDR3 covers 19 residues. In DNA form, the CDR3 reads TGTGCCATCAGTGAGTCGGGGACTAGCGGGAGAACACTTTACAATGAGCAGTTCTTC. The encoded protein is CAISESGTSGRTLYNEQFF.

The gene calls are TRBV5-6 and TRBJ2-7, with D possibly being TRBD2 (6 bases). Germline V lookup: CDR1 SGHDT, CDR2 YYEEEE. The CDR3 has 13 residues. V was clipped by 4 bases and J by 3 bases, with 11 bases between them. In DNA form, the CDR3 reads TGTGCCAGCAGCCCGTCGGGGGTCTACGAGCAGTACTTC. Translated: CASSPSGVYEQYF.

The rearrangement joins TRBV6-4 to TRBJ2-2, with 8 positions matching TRBD2. Germline CDR1 reads MRHNA; CDR2 reads SNTAGT. This CDR3 spans 14 amino acids. V lost 9 bases and J lost 1; bases outside the gene matches: 4. CDR3 region: CASQTSGNTGELFF. DNA of the CDR3: TGTGCCAGTCAAACTAGCGGGAACACCGGGGAGCTGTTTTTT.

The gene calls are TRBV7-8 and TRBJ1-1; D gene unclear. V was pared by 1 base and J by 0 bases, with 6 bases between. The CDR3 has 14 amino acids. The V gene's germline CDR1 is SGHVS and CDR2 FQNEAQ. The CDR3 sequence is CASSLGYVNTEAFF. CDR3 in DNA: TGTGCCAGCAGCTTAGGATATGTGAACACTGAAGCTTTCTTT.

This chain uses TRBV6-1 with TRBJ1-1, with 10 positions matching TRBD1. From germline, CDR1 is MNHNS and CDR2 SASEGT. Losses at the gene ends were 6 bases for V and 1 base for J; bases not matched to a gene: 2. The CDR3 length is 14 residues. DNA for the CDR3: TGTGCCAGCAGGGGACAGGGGCCGAACACTGAAGCTTTCTTT. It is translated as CASRGQGPNTEAFF.

The V and J genes are TRBV28 and TRBJ2-7, with 7 bases fitting TRBD2. The CDR3 is 13 amino acids. Germline assignment: CDR1 MDHEN and CDR2 SYDVKM. J was trimmed by 1 base and V by 5 bases; bases with no gene match: 2. As DNA, the CDR3 is TGTGCCAGCAGTCCGCGGGGGTCCTACGAGCAGTACTTC. Translated, it gives CASSPRGSYEQYF.

This rearrangement joins TRBV11-2 to TRBJ2-7, with D possibly being TRBD1 (6 bases). V was clipped by 5 bases and J by 0 bases, with 20 bases between them. The CDR3 loop spans 17 amino acids. Germline loops: CDR1 SGHAT, CDR2 FQNNGV. CDR3 DNA sequence: TGTGCCAGCAGCCTCCGCCCCGGGACACAGAGCTCCTACGAGCAGTACTTC. Amino acids: CASSLRPGTQSSYEQYF.

The chain joins TRBV6-6 to TRBJ1-5; no reliable D call. Trimming took 7 bases from V and 7 from J, leaving 14 bases between them. The CDR3 runs to 13 residues. Germline assignment: CDR1 MNHNY and CDR2 SVGAGI (reference sequence). The CDR3 sequence: CASIHEPRQPQHF. CDR3 coding DNA: TGTGCCAGCATTCATGAACCCAGGCAGCCCCAGCATTTT.

Within the sample, this clone is medium-sized. At the DNA level, this CDR3 is encoded by other sequences in the same sample as well. The rearrangement links TRBV29-1 to TRBJ2-7; 10 positions match TRBD1. The CDR3 runs to 14 residues. Germline lookup yields CDR1 SQVTM and CDR2 ANQGSEA. V gave up 1 base and J gave up 4 bases; unmatched junction bases: 4. CDR3 region: CSVEVGDRGYEQYF. CDR3 in DNA: TGCAGCGTTGAAGTTGGGGACAGGGGATACGAGCAGTACTTC.

This clone was observed once. The V and J genes are TRBV4-3 and TRBJ2-7; D unresolved. This CDR3 comprises 13 residues. Germline values: CDR1 LGHNA, CDR2 YSLEER. V lost 5 bases to trimming and J lost 0 bases, with 8 bases between them. The CDR3 DNA sequence: TGCGCCAGCAGCGCATCCCGCTCCTACGAGCAGTACTTC. It translates to CASSASRSYEQYF.

This chain uses TRBV28 with TRBJ2-1, with unresolved D. CDR3 size: 10 residues. The germline gives CDR1 MDHEN, CDR2 SYDVKM. The ends were cut back, 10 bases at V and 3 bases at J, with 4 bases in the middle. Here the CDR3 DNA reads TGTGCCACTCGCTACAATGAGCAGTTCTTC. Its translation: CATRYNEQFF.

CDR3 amino acids: CASSLVLSTDTQYF. The CDR3 DNA reads as TGTGCCAGCAGCTTAGTACTGTCGACAGATACGCAGTATTTT. J is TRBJ2-3 and V is TRBV7-8; no definite D call. Germline values: CDR1 SGHVS, CDR2 FQNEAQ. The CDR3 loop spans 14 amino acids. Trimming stripped 1 base from V and 3 bases from J, with 8 bases between.

J is TRBJ2-7 and V is TRBV28, with TRBD2 matching over 8 bases. Germline CDR1 and CDR2: MDHEN and SYDVKM. J was trimmed by 9 bases and V by 8 bases; bases with no gene match: 18. The CDR3 runs 15 residues. The CDR3 protein is CASAKTGGPGGVQYF. The CDR3 DNA reads TGTGCCAGCGCGAAAACGGGAGGGCCAGGTGGCGTGCAGTACTTC.